Described below is a single T cell receptor (beta chain) sequence and its context. The target of this receptor is not known. A clone one base away is much larger, so this may be a read error. Reading from cysteine to phenylalanine, the CDR3 counts 15 amino acids. Only the CDR3 DNA is retained, 45 bases long and in frame from the first base. V loses 2 bases of germline sequence and J loses 2 bases, and the interval between the two ends is 13 bases. CDR1 and CDR2 were assigned from the germline V gene as SGHAT and FQNNGV. These data come from a study (dated by TCRdb to 2014 to 2015). Notes on the research overall: The study tested whether tumor-infiltrating Tregs in breast cancer are recruited from blood Tregs or converted in situ from other CD4+ T cell subsets. Paper-wide results and their limitations: The TCR alpha and beta sequences of tumor-infiltrating Tregs showed the greatest overlap with tumor naive CD4+ T cells, followed by blood naive CD4+ T cells. Tumor memory CD4+ T cell TCR gene usage was found to cluster with blood and lymph node memory CD4+ cells and with lymph node naive CD4+ cells. The validation in the larger cohort was limited to a single TCR beta V-J rearrangement instead of whole repertoires.

The Miltenyi Naive CD4+ T Cell Isolation kit was used to purify naive CD4+ T cells, and CD25 microbeads were used to remove Tregs. Tregs, naive and memory CD4+ T cells from tumor, blood and ipsilateral draining lymph nodes of 4 or 5 breast cancer patients underwent full-length TCR alpha and beta sequencing. Ficoll density gradient centrifugation was used to isolate mononuclear cells from either lymph nodes or around 50 ml of peripheral blood. A purity exceeding 90% was confirmed by FACS for the sorted cell populations. Full-length TCR variable regions were amplified by 5' RACE PCR using constant-region reverse primers, and then by semi-nested PCR using Nested Universal Primer A. Using the ReliaPrep RNA Cell Miniprep System, total RNA was extracted, and the SMARTer RACE 5'/3' Kit was then used to reverse transcribe the RNA into 5'RACE-ready cDNA. An Illumina MiSeq was used to sequence the full-length TCR alpha and beta libraries, which had been barcoded with multiplex adaptors. In the source study's methods: For each of nine subset-tissue groups, sequencing data from the five patients were pooled, and the groups were compared by unsupervised clustering of TCR gene usage. The Morisita-Horn index, with shared sequences weighted by their contribution to each repertoire, was used to calculate repertoire similarity. In-frame beta chains were kept once TCRdb had trimmed the public reads at Q25 with fastp and called clones with MiXCR. CDR3 protein duplicates are merged, each entry listing the most common genes and DNA. TCRdb's processing, not the authors', yielded these V and J calls. The sample profile shows about 54,000 distinct CDR3 sequences; 15% to 20% of them were found once. The top ten hold around 2.3% of the sample.

This receptor chain uses TRBV11-2 and TRBJ2-7, with TRBD2 perhaps the D gene, on 7 matching bases. The material sequenced was naive CD4+ T cells sorted from blood. The meaning of the sample's cell subset or site label: naive CD4+ T cells, CD4+CD45RA+CD25-. This sequence originates from a female donor with breast cancer. The CDR3 region reads CASSLHRGATYEQYF. The DNA is as follows: TGTGCCAGCAGCTTACATCGGGGGGCCACCTACGAGCAGTACTTC.